These 9 T cell receptor beta chains came from one sample sequenced in a study of cytomegalovirus exposure and HLA in healthy donors. Researchers ran the PCR with 60 Vbeta and 13 Jbeta primers. The protocol was immunoSEQ multiplex PCR, while the TCRdb copy is restricted to in-frame clones and leaves out a portion. Here the sample spans about 140,000 clones, around 66% being singletons. The source material was PBMCs. These receptors were taken from an older woman in good health and CMV-seronegative.

CDR3 in DNA: TGTGCCAGCAGTGAGGGGCCTAGCGGGAGTTCCTACAATGAGCAGTTCTTC. Its protein product is CASSEGPSGSSYNEQFF. This chain connects TRBV6-4 to TRBJ2-1, with 10 nucleotides matching TRBD2. This CDR3 has 17 residues. Per germline, CDR1 MRHNA and CDR2 SNTAGT. V shed 3 bases and J 1 base; nucleotides not matched to a gene: 6.

The rearrangement uses TRBV19 and TRBJ2-3; tentative D call: TRBD2 (5 bases). The CDR3 runs 13 residues. From germline, CDR1 is LNHDA and CDR2 SQIVND (reference sequence). The ends were cut back, 6 bases at V and 1 base at J, with 8 bases in the middle. The CDR3 loop is CASSTGGTDTQYF. The CDR3 nucleotides are TGTGCCAGTAGCACCGGGGGCACAGATACGCAGTATTTT.

The V call is TRBV4-1, the J call TRBJ2-7; 7 bases are a match to TRBD1. Looked up from germline, CDR1 is MGHRA and CDR2 is YSYEKL. V lost 1 base, J lost 3 bases, and 3 bases stayed unmatched. CDR3 length: 14 residues. The chain's CDR3 is CASSQAQGNYEQYF. Here the CDR3 DNA reads TGCGCCAGCAGCCAAGCACAGGGGAACTACGAGCAGTACTTC.

The chain recombines TRBV5-6 with TRBJ2-1; 16 nucleotides agree with TRBD2. CDR3 length: 16 residues. From germline, CDR1 is SGHDT and CDR2 YYEEEE. The V segment lost 0 bases and the J segment 15 bases; nucleotides outside the gene matches: 9. This chain's CDR3 is CASSLAPGTSGGARFF. The DNA of the CDR3 is TGTGCCAGCAGCTTGGCCCCCGGGACTAGCGGGGGGGCGAGGTTCTTC.

The chain is built from TRBV19 and TRBJ2-7; the match to TRBD1 covers 9 bases. This CDR3 has 16 residues. The trim removed 4 bases at V and 4 bases at J, leaving 11 bases unmatched. CDR1 is LNHDA, CDR2 SQIVND, per germline (reference sequence). CDR3 sequence reads: CASSTPQGAVLYEQYF. The CDR3 region has the DNA TGTGCCAGTAGTACCCCACAGGGGGCGGTTCTGTACGAGCAGTACTTC.

The V call is TRBV7-2, the J call TRBJ2-5; 13 bases are shared with TRBD2. J was trimmed by 4 bases and V by 5 bases; bases with no gene match: 7. Germline V lookup: CDR1 SGHTA, CDR2 FQGNSA. The CDR3 length is 16 residues. The chain's CDR3 is CASSLRTSGGRETQYF. CDR3 nucleotides: TGTGCCAGCAGCCTGCGGACTAGCGGGGGACGAGAGACCCAGTACTTC.

This clone appeared a single time. This chain uses TRBV5-1 with TRBJ2-7; 8 bases are shared with TRBD1. Germline assignment: CDR1 SGHRS and CDR2 YFSETQ. The CDR3 runs 14 residues. J was trimmed by 2 bases and V by 4 bases; bases with no gene match: 5. The CDR3 region has the DNA TGCGCCAGCAGCCCAGACAGGGGACCCTACGAGCAGTACTTC. Translated: CASSPDRGPYEQYF.

The chain employs TRBV13 and TRBJ1-2, with D possibly TRBD1 on 6 matching bases. Per the germline V gene, CDR1 is PRHDT and CDR2 is FYEKMQ (reference sequence). Trimming stripped 4 bases from V and 0 bases from J, with 9 bases between. The CDR3 sequence is 14 residues long. For the CDR3, the DNA is TGTGCCAGCAGCTCCAACAGGGCTAACTATGGCTACACCTTC. Protein product: CASSSNRANYGYTF. Full variable domain (rest looked up from reference TRBV13 and TRBJ1-2): AAGVIQSPRHLIKEKRETATLKCYPIPRHDTVYWYQQGPGQDPQFLISFYEKMQSDKGSIPDRFSAQQFSDYHSELNMSSLELGDSALYFCASSSNRANYGYTFGSGTRLTVV.

The genes are TRBV6-1 and TRBJ2-3, with 10 bases aligning to TRBD2. The trim removed 2 bases at V and 5 bases at J, leaving 13 bases unmatched. The CDR3 runs 18 residues. Germline lookup yields CDR1 MNHNS and CDR2 SASEGT. The CDR3 protein is CASSERSGRARAGDTQYF. CDR3 coding DNA: TGTGCCAGCAGTGAAAGGAGCGGGAGGGCCAGAGCGGGAGATACGCAGTATTTT.